These 24 T cell receptor beta chains came from one sample sequenced in a study of spatial heterogeneity in lung cancer (dated by TCRdb to between 2017 and 2020). The time point label corresponds to: blood at routine non-recurrence follow-up after resection. TCR sequencing used whole RNA extracted from tumor and nontumor lung tissue, or from cryopreserved PBMC samples, without cell sorting. Library preparation was by 5' RACE. The listed sequencing device is NextSeq 500. The public reads were reanalyzed by TCRdb: fastp trimming at Q25, MiXCR alignment, in-frame beta chains only. One record per CDR3 amino acid sequence lists the most common genes and DNA. The sample includes approximately 56,000 distinct CDR3 sequences, with about 7.4% observed a single time. The top ten hold about a third of the sample. This material consisted of PBMCs, taken at follow-up. Every receptor here comes from a female donor with early-stage non-small cell lung cancer.

The J gene is TRBJ2-5, the V gene TRBV2; the D is unclear. The CDR3 runs 10 residues. Per the germline V gene, CDR1 is SNHLY and CDR2 is FYNNEI. Trimming took off 2 bases at V and 6 bases at J, with 1 base between the two ends. The chain's CDR3 is CASSEKTQYF. The CDR3 nucleotides are TGTGCCAGCAGTGAAAAGACCCAGTACTTC. The variable domain in full, with the rest retrieved from reference TRBV2 and TRBJ2-5, is EPEVTQTPSHQVTQMGQEVILRCVPISNHLYFYWYRQILGQKVEFLVSFYNNEISEKSEIFDDQFSVERPDGSNFTLKIRSTKLEDSAMYFCASSEKTQYFGPGTRLLVL.

The table lists this clonotype with a few counts. It may be a read error: a sequence one base away is much more abundant. The chain couples TRBV20-1 to TRBJ2-3; D remains unclear. Germline CDR1 is DFQATT and CDR2 is SNEGSKA (reference sequence). V lost 5 bases, J lost 2 bases, and 11 bases lay in between. CDR3 length: 13 residues. CDR3 in amino acids: CSAPLVDTDTQYF. The CDR3 DNA follows: TGCAGTGCTCCCCTGGTAGACACAGATACGCAGTATTTT.

This chain uses TRBV9 with TRBJ1-4, with 9 bases that match TRBD1. The junction had 1 base not matched to a gene; V was cut back by 2 bases and J by 2 bases. This CDR3 has 15 amino acids. The germline gives CDR1 SGDLS, CDR2 YYNGEE. The CDR3 DNA reads as TGTGCCAGCAGCGTCGGACAGGGGACTAATGAAAAACTGTTTTTT. Translation: CASSVGQGTNEKLFF. Complete variable domain (other parts from reference TRBV9 and TRBJ1-4): DSGVTQTPKHLITATGQRVTLRCSPRSGDLSVYWYQQSLDQGLQFLIQYYNGEERAKGNILERFSAQQFPDLHSELNLSSLELGDSALYFCASSVGQGTNEKLFFGSGTQLSVL.

This clonotype has ten or more counts. The V and J genes are TRBV29-1 and TRBJ2-3; TRBD2 matches 9 bases. With V trimmed by 8 bases and J by 2 bases, 17 bases remained unmatched. CDR1 and CDR2 from the germline V gene are SQVTM and ANQGSEA. The CDR3 has 17 amino acids. The CDR3 DNA sequence: TGCAGCACGAGAGCTTCGGGGCGGGGGGGCCCCACAGATACGCAGTATTTT. Protein sequence: CSTRASGRGGPTDTQYF.

This clonotype showed up many times. The V and J genes are TRBV7-2 and TRBJ1-2; D is uncertain. Between the trimmed V and J ends, which lost 4 bases and 4 bases, there was a span of 10 bases. The CDR3 is 13 amino acids. Germline V gives CDR1 SGHTA, CDR2 FQGNSA. The CDR3 region has the DNA TGTGCCAGCAGCTCAACAGTGGGCTATGGCTACACCTTC. Protein sequence: CASSSTVGYGYTF.

This clonotype was detected only a few times. This chain links TRBV20-1 with TRBJ2-7; TRBD1 aligns across 7 bases. Per germline, CDR1 DFQATT and CDR2 SNEGSKA (reference sequence). The ends lost 6 bases at V and 4 bases at J; junction bases unmatched: 9. The CDR3 totals 13 residues. Here the CDR3 reads CSAIRGTEYEQYF. The CDR3 DNA reads as TGCAGTGCCATCAGGGGGACAGAGTACGAGCAGTACTTC.

This chain joins TRBV3-1 and TRBJ2-5; the D is unclear. Trimming removed 4 bases from V and 1 base from J, with 16 bases in between. From germline, CDR1 is LGHDT and CDR2 YNNKEL (reference sequence). The CDR3 runs 16 residues. The CDR3 is CASSRGDGVFQETQYF. The CDR3 DNA is TGTGCCAGCAGCCGTGGCGATGGGGTATTCCAAGAGACCCAGTACTTC.

Ten or more counts support this clonotype. The genes are TRBV6-1 and TRBJ1-1, with D tentatively TRBD1 (5 bases). The CDR3 spans 13 residues. V lost 6 bases to trimming and J lost 2 bases, with 10 bases between them. Per the germline V gene, CDR1 is MNHNS and CDR2 is SASEGT. For the CDR3, the DNA is TGTGCCAGCAGAGTGACAGTCAACACTGAAGCTTTCTTT. This gives the protein CASRVTVNTEAFF.

This clonotype turned up a few times. The CDR3 coding sequence is TGCAGTGCTAGAGATCCGGGGGGGGCGGCTGAAGCTTTCTTT. Translated, it gives CSARDPGGAAEAFF. The chain is built from TRBV20-1 and TRBJ1-1, with TRBD1 as a possible D gene (6 bases). Germline V gene data show CDR1 as DFQATT and CDR2 as SNEGSKA (reference sequence). The ends were cut back, 0 bases at V and 6 bases at J, with 14 bases in the middle. The CDR3 has 14 residues.

The gene calls are TRBV11-3 and TRBJ2-7, with D possibly called TRBD1 or TRBD2 (5 bases each). The germline V gene encodes CDR1 SGHNT and CDR2 YENEEA. V was cut by 1 base and J by 4 bases, with 14 bases left in between. The CDR3 is 15 residues long. The CDR3 protein is CASSLGGGSGYEQYF. The CDR3 coding sequence is TGTGCCAGCAGCTTAGGGGGCGGCAGCGGATACGAGCAGTACTTC.

This clonotype was recorded once. A read error may explain this, as a much larger clone is one base away. The conserved final phenylalanine or tryptophan is absent from the CDR3, which likely points to a read error. V gene TRBV3-1 combines with J gene TRBJ2-7, with D perhaps matching TRBD2 (5 bases). This CDR3 comprises 14 residues. Trimming took 4 bases from V and 3 from J, leaving 13 bases between them. Germline CDR1 reads LGHDT; CDR2 reads YNNKEL (reference sequence). This CDR3 is CASSPWGEGYEQYL. As DNA, the CDR3 is TGTGCCAGCAGCCCGTGGGGAGAGGGCTACGAGCAGTACCTC.

This clonotype was seen ten or more times. The chain recombines TRBV29-1 with TRBJ2-7; TRBD2 matches at 8 bases. Germline CDR1 and CDR2: SQVTM and ANQGSEA. This CDR3 has 13 residues. Trimming took 3 bases from V and 4 from J; bases not matched to a gene: 5. In nucleotides, the CDR3 is TGCAGCGTTGACGGGGGGGCCGCTTACGAGCAGTACTTC. It is translated as CSVDGGAAYEQYF.

This clonotype occurred a few times. The chain uses TRBV5-8 and TRBJ1-5, with 10 bases lining up with TRBD1. The CDR3 is made up of 17 amino acids. Germline V gene data show CDR1 as SGHTS and CDR2 as YDEGEE. J was trimmed by 6 bases and V by 2 bases; bases with no gene match: 11. The CDR3 sequence: CASSFRTGGGVGQPQHF. As DNA, the CDR3 is TGTGCCAGCAGCTTCCGGACAGGGGGTGGAGTAGGTCAGCCCCAGCATTTT.

This clonotype was recorded at least ten times. In nucleotides, the CDR3 is TGTGCCAGCAGTTATAAGCCACAGGGTCTCGTCACTGAAGCTTTCTTT. It is translated as CASSYKPQGLVTEAFF. The chain links TRBV27 to TRBJ1-1; D possibly corresponds to TRBD1 (6 bases). Per the germline V gene, CDR1 is MNHEY and CDR2 is SMNVEV (reference sequence). Trimming pared 4 bases from V and 4 bases from J, leaving 19 bases between. The CDR3 loop spans 16 amino acids.

Many counts were recorded for this clonotype. The chain employs TRBV28 and TRBJ1-2; TRBD1 aligns across 9 bases. Germline trimming cut 5 bases from V and 3 bases from J; bases unmatched to any gene: 13. CDR3 length equals 17 residues. Germline V gives CDR1 MDHEN, CDR2 SYDVKM. The CDR3, as DNA: TGTGCCAGCAGTCCGAGTGGGGACAGGGCGGCGCACTATGGCTACACCTTC. Translated, it gives CASSPSGDRAAHYGYTF.

This clonotype was counted ten times or more. The chain combines TRBV20-1 with TRBJ1-4, with a weak D call TRBD1 (6 bases). The CDR3 is made up of 14 amino acids. CDR1 DFQATT and CDR2 SNEGSKA come from the germline V gene (reference sequence). V lost 6 bases to trimming and J lost 2 bases, with 13 bases between them. This CDR3 reads CSAQGGGTNEKLFF. The CDR3 bases are TGCAGTGCCCAAGGGGGGGGCACTAATGAAAAACTGTTTTTT.

This clonotype was seen many times. The rearrangement uses TRBV29-1 and TRBJ2-5; 9 bases align to TRBD1. V shed 7 bases, J shed 4 bases, and the junction held 10 bases outside the gene matches. The CDR3 contains 14 residues. Germline V gene data show CDR1 as SQVTM and CDR2 as ANQGSEA. CDR3 coding DNA: TGCAGCGCCGGAACAGGGGGCGTAGGAGAGACCCAGTACTTC. It specifies CSAGTGGVGETQYF.

This clonotype occurred many times. This sequence joins TRBV20-1 and TRBJ1-4; 8 positions agree with TRBD1. CDR3 length equals 15 residues. J was trimmed by 7 bases and V by 1 base; bases with no gene match: 8. The germline CDR1 and CDR2 sequences are DFQATT and SNEGSKA (reference sequence). DNA for the CDR3: TGCAGTGCTAGAGCCCATCAGGGGGCCGGTGAAAAACTGTTTTTT. Translating it yields CSARAHQGAGEKLFF.

This clonotype was seen more than once but under ten times. V gene TRBV6-1 combines with J gene TRBJ2-4, with unresolved D. Germline loops: CDR1 MNHNS, CDR2 SASEGT. V was pared by 6 bases and J by 0 bases, with 18 bases between. The CDR3 has 17 amino acids. The CDR3 reads CASRSQTEILAKNIQYF. CDR3 coding DNA: TGTGCCAGCAGATCCCAAACAGAGATACTAGCCAAAAACATTCAGTACTTC.

This clonotype was seen ten or more times. The chain has TRBV6-5 and TRBJ2-7; D ambiguous. This CDR3 contains 14 residues. V was shortened by 6 bases and J by 0 bases, with 12 bases between the two germline ends. The germline gives CDR1 MNHEY, CDR2 SVGAGI. The CDR3 spells CASRRTVSSYEQYF. The CDR3 bases are TGTGCCAGCAGGAGGACGGTTAGCTCCTACGAGCAGTACTTC.

A few counts support this clonotype. The chain employs TRBV5-5 and TRBJ2-3; TRBD2 is a possible D gene (6 bases). Germline CDR1 is SGHKS and CDR2 is YYEKEE (reference sequence). This CDR3 contains 16 residues. V lost 3 bases and J 0 bases, leaving 14 bases between the germline ends. CDR3: CASSWAGILSTDTQYF. CDR3 in DNA: TGTGCCAGCAGCTGGGCGGGGATACTTAGCACAGATACGCAGTATTTT.

This clonotype was counted many times. The V gene is TRBV20-1, the J gene TRBJ2-4; TRBD2 is a possible D gene (5 bases). Germline CDR1 and CDR2: DFQATT and SNEGSKA (reference sequence). The V end was cut by 4 bases, the J end by 6 bases, with 16 bases between. The CDR3 totals 14 residues. In nucleotides, the CDR3 is TGCAGTGCTATCCCCGAGGGTAGGAGAAACATTCAGTACTTC. The encoded protein is CSAIPEGRRNIQYF.

In this sample, this clonotype turned up a few times. The rearrangement joins TRBV20-1 to TRBJ1-2; the D gene is possibly TRBD1 (5 bases). This CDR3 spans 16 amino acids. Germline lookup yields CDR1 DFQATT and CDR2 SNEGSKA (reference sequence). V lost 2 bases and J lost 2, with 18 bases in between. The CDR3 DNA sequence: TGCAGTGCTAGACCCCGGGATGGACACTTAAACTATGGCTACACCTTC. Translation: CSARPRDGHLNYGYTF.

The J gene is TRBJ2-3, the V gene TRBV20-1; D remains ambiguous. Germline loops: CDR1 DFQATT, CDR2 SNEGSKA (reference sequence). Trimming shortened V by 6 bases and J by 0 bases, and 10 bases separated the two germline ends. The CDR3 runs to 13 residues. In DNA, the CDR3 is TGCAGTGCCCTGTTCCCTAGCACAGATACGCAGTATTTT. Translation gives CSALFPSTDTQYF.